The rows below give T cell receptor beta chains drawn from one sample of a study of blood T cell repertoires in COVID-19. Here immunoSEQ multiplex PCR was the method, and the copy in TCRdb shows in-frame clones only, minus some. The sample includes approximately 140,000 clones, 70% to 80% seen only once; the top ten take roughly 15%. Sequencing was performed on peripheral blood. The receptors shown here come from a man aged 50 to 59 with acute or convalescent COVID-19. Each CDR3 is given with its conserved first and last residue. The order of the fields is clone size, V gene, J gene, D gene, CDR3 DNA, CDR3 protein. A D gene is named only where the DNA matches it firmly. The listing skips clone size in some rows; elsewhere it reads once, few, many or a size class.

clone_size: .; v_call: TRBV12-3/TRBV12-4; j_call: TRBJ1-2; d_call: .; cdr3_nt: TGTGCCAGCAGTTTTATGAGGGAAGGGGGCTACACCTTC; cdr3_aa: CASSFMREGGYTF
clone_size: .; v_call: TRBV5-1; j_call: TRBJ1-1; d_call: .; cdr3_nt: TGCGCCAGCAGCTTGGCCATCGGGGCTGAAGCTTTCTTT; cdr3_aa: CASSLAIGAEAFF
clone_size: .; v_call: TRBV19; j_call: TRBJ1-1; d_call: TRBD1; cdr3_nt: TGTGCCAGTAGTATTGGACAGGGGGCGACTGAAGCTTTCTTT; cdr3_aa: CASSIGQGATEAFF
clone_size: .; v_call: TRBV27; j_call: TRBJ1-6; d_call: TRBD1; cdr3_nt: TGTGCCAGCAGTTACAGGGGGAATTCACCCCTCCACTTT; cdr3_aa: CASSYRGNSPLHF
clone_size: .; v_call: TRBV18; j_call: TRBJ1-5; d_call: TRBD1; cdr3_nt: TGTGCCAGCTCACCGGGGGAACAGGGGCAGCCCCAGCATTTT; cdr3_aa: CASSPGEQGQPQHF
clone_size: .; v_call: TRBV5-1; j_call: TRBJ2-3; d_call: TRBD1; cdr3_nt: TGCGCCAGCAGCGCACAGGGGGCCGGAGATACGCAGTATTTT; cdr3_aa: CASSAQGAGDTQYF
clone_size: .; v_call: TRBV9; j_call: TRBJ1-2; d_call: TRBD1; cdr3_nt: TGTGCCAGCAGCCCAAGACAGGGATCCAGTCTTTATGGCTACACCTTC; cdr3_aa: CASSPRQGSSLYGYTF
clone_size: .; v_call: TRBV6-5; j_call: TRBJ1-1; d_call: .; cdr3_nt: TGTGCCAGCACCAGACCGGGGGGGAACACTGAAGCTTTCTTT; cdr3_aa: CASTRPGGNTEAFF
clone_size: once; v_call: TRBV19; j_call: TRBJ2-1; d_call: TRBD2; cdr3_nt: TGTGCCAGTAGTTTGAGCGGGGGGCGATACAATGAGCAGTTCTTC; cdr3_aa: CASSLSGGRYNEQFF
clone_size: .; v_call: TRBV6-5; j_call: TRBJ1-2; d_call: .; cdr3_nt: TGTGCCAGCAGACACAGGGAAGTGGTCTATGGCTACACCTTC; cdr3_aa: CASRHREVVYGYTF
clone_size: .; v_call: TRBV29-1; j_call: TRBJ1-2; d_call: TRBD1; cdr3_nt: TGCAGCGTCGAGCCCGGGACAGCTGGCTATGGCTACACCTTC; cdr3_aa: CSVEPGTAGYGYTF
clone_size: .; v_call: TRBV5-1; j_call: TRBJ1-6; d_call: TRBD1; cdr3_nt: TGCGCCAGCAGCTCGACAGGGGATGAAATTTCACCCCTCCACTTT; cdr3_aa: CASSSTGDEISPLHF
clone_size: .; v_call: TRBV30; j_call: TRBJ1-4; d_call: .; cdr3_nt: TGTGCCTGGAGTCCCCCGTCCTCCGAACTGATGTTTTTT; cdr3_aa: CAWSPPSSELMFF
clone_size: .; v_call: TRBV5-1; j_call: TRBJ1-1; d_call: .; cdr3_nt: TGCGCCAGCAGCGATTACCTGACAGGTGGGGAAGCTTTCTTT; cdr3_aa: CASSDYLTGGEAFF
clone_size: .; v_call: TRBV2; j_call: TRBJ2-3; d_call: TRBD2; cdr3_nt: TGTGCCAGCAGGAGAAGCGGGGTATTTAGCACAGATACGCAGTATTTT; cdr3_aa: CASRRSGVFSTDTQYF
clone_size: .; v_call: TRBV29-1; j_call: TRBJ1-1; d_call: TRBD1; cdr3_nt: TGCAGCGTTGAAGCCCCGGGGGACAGGGTATTTTTCACGGCTTTCTTT; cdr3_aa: CSVEAPGDRVFFTAFF
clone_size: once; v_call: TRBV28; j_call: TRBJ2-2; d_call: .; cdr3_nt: TGTGCCAGCAGTTCCCAACAGGGTAGGACCGGGGAGCTGTTTTTT; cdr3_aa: CASSSQQGRTGELFF
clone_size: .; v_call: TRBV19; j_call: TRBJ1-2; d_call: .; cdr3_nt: TGTGCCAGTAGTATTAGGGGGGGCTATGGCTATGGCTACACCTTC; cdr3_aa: CASSIRGGYGYGYTF
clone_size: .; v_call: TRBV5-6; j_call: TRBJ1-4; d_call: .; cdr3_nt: TGTGCCAGCAGCGGCGCAGGGTCCTACGAAAAACTGTTTTTT; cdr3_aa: CASSGAGSYEKLFF
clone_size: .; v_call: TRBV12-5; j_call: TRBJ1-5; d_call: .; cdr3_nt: TGTGCTAGTGGTTTGGTCATAACAGGGAAGCCGGATCAGCCCCAGCATTTT; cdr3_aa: CASGLVITGKPDQPQHF
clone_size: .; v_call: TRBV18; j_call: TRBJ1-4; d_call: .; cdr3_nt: TGTGCCAGCTCACCACAGGGGGAAAAACTGTTTTTT; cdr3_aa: CASSPQGEKLFF
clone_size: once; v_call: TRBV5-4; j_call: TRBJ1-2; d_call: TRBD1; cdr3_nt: TGTGCCAGCAGACGGGGACAGGGTAAGGATGGCTACACCTTC; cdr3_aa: CASRRGQGKDGYTF
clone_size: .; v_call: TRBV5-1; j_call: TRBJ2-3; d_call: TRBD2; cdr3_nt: TGCGCCAGCAGCTACTCTCCTAGCGGGGTAGATACGCAGTATTTT; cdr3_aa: CASSYSPSGVDTQYF
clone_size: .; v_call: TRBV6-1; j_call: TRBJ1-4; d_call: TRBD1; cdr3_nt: TGTGCCAGCAGTGAAGCCACGACAGGGGTGCGGAATGAAAAACTGTTTTTT; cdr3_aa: CASSEATTGVRNEKLFF
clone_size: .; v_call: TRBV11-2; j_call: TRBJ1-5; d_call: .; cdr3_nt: TGTGCCAGCAGCTTAGTCCCGGATCAGCCCCAGCATTTT; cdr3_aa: CASSLVPDQPQHF
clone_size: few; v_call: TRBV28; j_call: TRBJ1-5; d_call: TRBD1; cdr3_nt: TGTGCCAGCAGTGGCAGGGACAGGAGTAGCAATCAGCCCCAGCATTTT; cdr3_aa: CASSGRDRSSNQPQHF
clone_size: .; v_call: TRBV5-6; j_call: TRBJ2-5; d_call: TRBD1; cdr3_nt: TGTGCCAGCAGCAGGACAGGGGGAGAAACCCAGTACTTC; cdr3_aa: CASSRTGGETQYF
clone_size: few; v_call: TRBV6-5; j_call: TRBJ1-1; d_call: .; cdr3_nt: TGTGCCAGCAGACAGGACCCGAACACTGAAGCTTTCTTT; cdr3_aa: CASRQDPNTEAFF
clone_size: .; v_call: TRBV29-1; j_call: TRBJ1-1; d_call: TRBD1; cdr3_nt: TGCAGCGTTGAAGAACTCTGGACAGGGGGCACTGAAGCTTTCTTT; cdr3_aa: CSVEELWTGGTEAFF
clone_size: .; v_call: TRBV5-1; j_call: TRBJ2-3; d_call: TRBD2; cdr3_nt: TGCGCCAGCAGCTTGCTAGCGGGGGGGCCGGCAGATACGCAGTATTTT; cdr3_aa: CASSLLAGGPADTQYF
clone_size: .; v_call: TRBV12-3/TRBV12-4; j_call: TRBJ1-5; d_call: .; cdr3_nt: TGTGCCAGCAGCCCCGATAGAAATCAGCCCCAGCATTTT; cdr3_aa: CASSPDRNQPQHF
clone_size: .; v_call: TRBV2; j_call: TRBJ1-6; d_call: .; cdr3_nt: TGTGCCAGCGGAGCGGGCGGAGGGTCACCCCTCCACTTT; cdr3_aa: CASGAGGGSPLHF
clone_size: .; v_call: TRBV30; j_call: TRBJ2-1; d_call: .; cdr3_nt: TGTGCCTGGAGTGTATGGACAGCTCTGTCCAATGAGCAGTTCTTC; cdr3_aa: CAWSVWTALSNEQFF
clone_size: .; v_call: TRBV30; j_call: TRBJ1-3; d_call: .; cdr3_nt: TGTGCCTGGAGTGTAGCAGGCTCCTTCTCTGGAAACACCATATATTTT; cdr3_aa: CAWSVAGSFSGNTIYF
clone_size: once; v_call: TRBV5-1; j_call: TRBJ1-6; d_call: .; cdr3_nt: TGCGCCAGCAGCTTGGAGAGCGAGAGATCACCCCTCCACTTT; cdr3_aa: CASSLESERSPLHF
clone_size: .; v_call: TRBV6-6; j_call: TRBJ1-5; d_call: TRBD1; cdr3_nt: TGTGCCAGCAGTCGAGGGGTGGGACAGGGGGCGAGCAATCAGCCCCAGCATTTT; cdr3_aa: CASSRGVGQGASNQPQHF
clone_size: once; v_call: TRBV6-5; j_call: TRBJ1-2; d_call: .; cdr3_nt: TGTGCCAGCTCTGATGGGGGGGCTCTTTACTATGGCTACACCTTC; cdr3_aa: CASSDGGALYYGYTF